Below are 29 T cell receptor beta chains sequenced from a single sample in a study of blood T cell repertoires in COVID-19. TCRdb keeps only in-frame clones here, not all; method: immunoSEQ multiplex PCR. The data contain more than 140,000 clones, about four fifths of them singletons. The sample taken for sequencing was peripheral blood. The source of these receptors is a human donor in a cohort sampled during active COVID-19.

V is TRBV5-4 and J is TRBJ1-1; weak D call: TRBD1 (5 bases). The CDR3 totals 14 residues. Trimming removed 0 bases from V and 7 bases from J, with 13 bases in between. CDR1 and CDR2 (germline): SGHNT, YYREEE (reference sequence). CDR3 sequence reads: CASSLEWGRDEAFF. In DNA, the CDR3 is TGTGCCAGCAGCTTGGAATGGGGGAGGGATGAAGCTTTCTTT.

This chain connects TRBV5-4 to TRBJ2-6, with D possibly TRBD1 on 6 matching bases. The germline CDR1 and CDR2 sequences are SGHNT and YYREEE (reference sequence). With 7 bases removed from V and 6 bases from J, the gap between germline ends came to 14 bases. The CDR3 loop spans 14 amino acids. The chain's CDR3 is CASHAPGEANVLTF. The CDR3 coding sequence is TGTGCCAGCCATGCCCCAGGGGAGGCCAACGTCCTGACTTTC.

This chain's CDR3 is CASSSRDRGNNEQFF. The DNA of the CDR3 is TGCGCCAGCAGCTCCCGGGACAGGGGTAACAATGAGCAGTTCTTC. V and J are TRBV5-1 and TRBJ2-1, with 10 bases fitting TRBD1. The CDR3 has 15 amino acids. From germline, CDR1 is SGHRS and CDR2 YFSETQ. V gave up 3 bases and J gave up 5 bases; unmatched junction bases: 5. Full variable domain (rest looked up from reference TRBV5-1 and TRBJ2-1): KAGVTQTPRYLIKTRGQQVTLSCSPISGHRSVSWYQQTPGQGLQFLFEYFSETQRNKGNFPGRFSGRQFSNSRSEMNVSTLELGDSALYLCASSSRDRGNNEQFFGPGTRLTVL.

The DNA of the CDR3 is TGTGCCAGCTCGGGGGCTCCCACAGATACGCAGTATTTT. Its protein product is CASSGAPTDTQYF. The gene calls are TRBV18 and TRBJ2-3; weak D call: TRBD1 (6 bases). The germline gives CDR1 KGHSH, CDR2 LQKENI. V was trimmed by 6 bases and J by 2 bases, leaving 9 bases between them. The CDR3 has 13 amino acids.

This chain connects TRBV19 to TRBJ2-1; 14 positions match TRBD2. The CDR3 has 18 residues. The V gene end was trimmed by 7 bases and the J gene end by 0 bases; junction bases not matched to a gene: 8. Germline loops: CDR1 LNHDA, CDR2 SQIVND (reference sequence). In DNA form, the CDR3 reads TGTGCCAGTACAAAACTCGGGACTAGCGGGAGCTCCTACAATGAGCAGTTCTTC. Its protein is CASTKLGTSGSSYNEQFF.

The V call is TRBV29-1, the J call TRBJ2-1, with 7 positions matching TRBD2. CDR1 and CDR2 from the germline V gene are SQVTM and ANQGSEA. The V gene end was trimmed by 8 bases and the J gene end by 0 bases; junction bases not matched to a gene: 10. This CDR3 is built from 15 residues. The CDR3: CSYLGGESSYNEQFF. CDR3 bases: TGCAGCTACTTGGGGGGGGAAAGCTCCTACAATGAGCAGTTCTTC.

The rearrangement links TRBV3-1 (or the pseudogene TRBV3-2) to TRBJ2-3; no definite D call. Germline-derived CDR1 and CDR2 are LGHDT and YNNKEL (reference sequence). Trimming left V 3 bases short and J 9 bases short, with 19 bases between. This CDR3 contains 15 residues. CDR3 protein: CASSHYSATNHTQYF. In DNA, the CDR3 is TGTGCCAGCAGCCACTATTCCGCGACAAACCACACGCAGTATTTT.

The J gene is TRBJ1-1, the V gene TRBV7-9, with 7 bases that match TRBD1. The germline gives CDR1 SEHNR, CDR2 FQNEAQ (reference sequence). The CDR3 length is 15 residues. Trimming removed 3 bases from V and 0 bases from J; junction bases left unmatched: 4. CDR3 protein: CASSFGQVLNTEAFF. The DNA of the CDR3 is TGTGCCAGCAGCTTTGGACAGGTTTTGAACACTGAAGCTTTCTTT. Looking up the rest from reference TRBV7-9 and TRBJ1-1 gives the full variable domain: DTGVSQNPRHKITKRGQNVTFRCDPISEHNRLYWYRQTLGQGPEFLTYFQNEAQLEKSRLLSDRFSAERPKGSFSTLEIQRTEQGDSAMYLCASSFGQVLNTEAFFGQGTRLTVV.

In the case of this clone: Mismatch with germline at one junction end may stem from a read error. The genes are TRBV14 and TRBJ1-2, with D possibly TRBD1 on 6 matching bases. Germline V gene sequence: CDR1 SGHDN, CDR2 FVKESK. The CDR3 runs 16 residues. The CDR3 protein is CASSPQGSRGWSHRVF. CDR3 nucleotide sequence: TGTGCCAGCAGCCCCCAGGGGAGCCGGGGATGGTCCCACCGGGTTTTC.

This clone has only one observation. The J gene is TRBJ1-2, the V gene TRBV5-1, with 8 bases matching TRBD1. The J segment lost 4 bases and the V segment lost 4 bases, leaving 12 bases of the junction unmatched. Germline CDR1 reads SGHRS; CDR2 reads YFSETQ. This CDR3 region has 16 residues. CDR3 coding DNA: TGCGCCAGCAGCCCCGGGACAGGTCTTGGGGGCTATGGCTACACCTTC. Its protein is CASSPGTGLGGYGYTF. Full variable domain (outside the CDR3, taken from reference TRBV5-1 and TRBJ1-2): KAGVTQTPRYLIKTRGQQVTLSCSPISGHRSVSWYQQTPGQGLQFLFEYFSETQRNKGNFPGRFSGRQFSNSRSEMNVSTLELGDSALYLCASSPGTGLGGYGYTFGSGTRLTVV.

The V and J genes are TRBV11-2 and TRBJ2-7, with a tentative D call TRBD1 (6 bases). The CDR3 loop spans 18 amino acids. In germline, CDR1 is SGHAT, CDR2 FQNNGV. V was shortened by 2 bases and J by 3 bases, with 23 bases between the two germline ends. CDR3 residues: CASSLSHSRGQHFYEQYF. The CDR3 coding sequence is TGTGCCAGCAGCTTATCCCATTCCCGAGGACAGCACTTCTACGAGCAGTACTTC.

This clone was seen a few times. The rearrangement uses TRBV6-5 and TRBJ1-6, with D uncertain. The CDR3 has 12 residues. Trimming cost V 0 bases and J 14 bases, with 8 bases left between them. Germline V gene sequence: CDR1 MNHEY, CDR2 SVGAGI. This chain's CDR3 is CASSYSWGALHF. The DNA for the CDR3 is TGTGCCAGCAGTTACTCGTGGGGAGCCCTCCACTTT.

The chain carries TRBV19 and TRBJ2-1; TRBD2 aligns across 10 bases. J gave up 0 bases and V 9 bases, and 20 bases lay outside the gene matches. The CDR3 loop spans 20 amino acids. Per the germline V gene, CDR1 is LNHDA and CDR2 is SQIVND (reference sequence). Here the CDR3 reads CASQGSGGLAGVLSYNEQFF. The CDR3 nucleotides are TGTGCCAGCCAGGGGAGCGGGGGGCTAGCGGGAGTTCTCTCCTACAATGAGCAGTTCTTC.

The V gene is TRBV28, the J gene TRBJ2-5; unclear D gene. Trimming pared 6 bases from V and 5 bases from J, leaving 16 bases between. The CDR3 runs 14 residues. Germline V gene data show CDR1 as MDHEN and CDR2 as SYDVKM. The CDR3, as DNA: TGTGCCAGCAGGCCGGTGACAAGCAGGGAGACCCAGTACTTC. Translated: CASRPVTSRETQYF.

The chain employs TRBV7-2 and TRBJ2-2, with D maybe TRBD2 (5 bases). V gave up 1 base and J gave up 1 base, with 13 bases separating them. The CDR3 covers 17 residues. Germline values: CDR1 SGHTA, CDR2 FQGNSA. The CDR3 nucleotides read TGTGCCAGCAGCTTAGAGATTCGACGGGGGAACACCGGGGAGCTGTTTTTT. Protein: CASSLEIRRGNTGELFF.

This chain joins TRBV7-2 and TRBJ2-2, with D tentatively TRBD2 (6 bases). The CDR3 is 14 amino acids. The germline V gene encodes CDR1 SGHTA and CDR2 FQGNSA. Trimming pared 6 bases from V and 7 bases from J, leaving 15 bases between. The DNA for the CDR3 is TGTGCCAGCAGGGAAGGGACTGCCGGCGGGGAGCTGTTTTTT. This gives the protein CASREGTAGGELFF.

This clone was seen a handful of times. The chain uses TRBV27 and TRBJ1-5; 7 nucleotides line up with TRBD1. The CDR3 has 16 amino acids. CDR1 and CDR2 (germline): MNHEY, SMNVEV (reference sequence). J lost 4 bases, V lost 6 bases, and 12 bases had no gene match. In DNA, the CDR3 is TGTGCCAGCAGATTCGGCGGACAGGACAGTAATCAGCCCCAGCATTTT. Protein: CASRFGGQDSNQPQHF.

Many counts were recorded for this clone. This rearrangement joins TRBV7-2 to TRBJ1-1; maybe TRBD1 (5 bases). Germline CDR1 and CDR2: SGHTA and FQGNSA. V was trimmed by 0 bases and J by 3 bases, leaving 11 bases between them. The CDR3 runs to 15 residues. CDR3 residues: CASSLALQGYTEAFF. As DNA, the CDR3 is TGTGCCAGCAGCTTAGCGCTGCAGGGATACACTGAAGCTTTCTTT.

The V and J genes are TRBV3-1 (or the pseudogene TRBV3-2) and TRBJ2-3; no reliable D call. The germline V gene has CDR1 LGHDT and CDR2 YNNKEL (reference sequence). The CDR3 totals 12 residues. V was clipped by 0 bases and J by 4 bases, with 2 bases between them. This chain's CDR3 is CASSQDADTQYF. In nucleotides, the CDR3 is TGTGCCAGCAGCCAAGACGCAGATACGCAGTATTTT.

This clone was counted once. The V and J genes are TRBV18 and TRBJ2-6, with D uncertain. The CDR3 length is 15 residues. Germline V gene lookup returns CDR1 KGHSH and CDR2 LQKENI. V lost 6 bases and J lost 0, with 9 bases in between. CDR3 nucleotide sequence: TGTGCCAGCTCCCCAGTAGTCTCTGGGGCCAACGTCCTGACTTTC. Its protein product is CASSPVVSGANVLTF.

This rearrangement joins TRBV5-8 to TRBJ1-2; TRBD1 might be the D (5 bases). The germline V gene encodes CDR1 SGHTS and CDR2 YDEGEE. The germline V and J ends were trimmed by 0 bases and 4 bases, with 13 bases remaining between them. The CDR3 is 15 amino acids. The CDR3 DNA reads as TGTGCCAGCAGCTTGGCGGGGGGGGTCACCTATGGCTACACCTTC. Amino acid sequence: CASSLAGGVTYGYTF.

The chain has TRBV19 and TRBJ2-6; 7 positions match TRBD1. The CDR3 consists of 17 residues. Germline V gene lookup returns CDR1 LNHDA and CDR2 SQIVND (reference sequence). Trimming took 9 bases from V and 2 from J; bases not matched to a gene: 13. In nucleotides, the CDR3 is TGTGCCAGCCCAAGGGACAGAACCCCCCCTGGGGCCAACGTCCTGACTTTC. Its protein is CASPRDRTPPGANVLTF. Using reference TRBV19 and TRBJ2-6 for the parts outside the CDR3, the full variable domain is DGGITQSPKYLFRKEGQNVTLSCEQNLNHDAMYWYRQDPGQGLRLIYYSQIVNDFQKGDIAEGYSVSREKKESFPLTVTSAQKNPTAFYLCASPRDRTPPGANVLTFGAGSRLTVL.

The V gene is TRBV10-3, the J gene TRBJ2-3; tentatively, D is TRBD2 (5 bases). With 0 bases removed from V and 2 bases from J, the gap between germline ends came to 12 bases. Germline V gene lookup returns CDR1 ENHRY and CDR2 SYGVKD. The CDR3 loop spans 16 amino acids. The CDR3, as DNA: TGTGCCATCAGTGAGTCCAGCGGATTAACCACAGATACGCAGTATTTT. Translation: CAISESSGLTTDTQYF.

This chain connects TRBV9 to TRBJ1-2; D is undetermined. This CDR3 region has 15 residues. Germline CDR1 and CDR2: SGDLS and YYNGEE. V was shortened by 3 bases and J by 5 bases, with 17 bases between the two germline ends. DNA for the CDR3: TGTGCCAGCAGCGAAAATCACGGGGAACCTTATGGCTACACCTTC. Protein sequence: CASSENHGEPYGYTF.

This chain uses TRBV19 with TRBJ2-3, with 13 bases aligning to TRBD2. CDR1 and CDR2 from the germline V gene are LNHDA and SQIVND (reference sequence). The CDR3 has 16 residues. The trim removed 4 bases at V and 2 bases at J, leaving 3 bases unmatched. This CDR3 is CASSKLAGGYTDTQYF. CDR3 DNA sequence: TGTGCCAGTAGTAAACTAGCGGGAGGGTACACAGATACGCAGTATTTT.

The rearrangement uses TRBV27 and TRBJ2-5; D possibly corresponds to TRBD2 (7 bases). The germline V gene has CDR1 MNHEY and CDR2 SMNVEV (reference sequence). The CDR3 contains 16 residues. V was clipped by 5 bases and J by 3 bases, with 19 bases between them. The CDR3, as DNA: TGTGCCAGCAGTCCAGGGCGGGGGCGGTTGGAAGAGACCCAGTACTTC. Protein sequence: CASSPGRGRLEETQYF.

This clone is a singleton in its sample. The chain links TRBV21-1 to TRBJ1-5. TRBV21-1 is shown as a pseudogene. This CDR3 is 15 amino acids long. The CDR3 region has the DNA TGTGCCAGCAGCAAGACTCCCGATAGCAATCAGCCCCAGCATTTT. Translation: CASSKTPDSNQPQHF.

This clone was observed a single time. V is TRBV9 and J is TRBJ2-3; 13 nucleotides align to TRBD2. The V and J ends lost 5 bases and 8 bases, in that order; junction bases with no gene match: 35. Germline CDR1 is SGDLS and CDR2 is YYNGEE. This CDR3 region has 24 residues. The CDR3 nucleotides read TGTGCCAGCAGACGGACTAGCGGGAGACAACACGGTTTTCCCCTGGGAGGAACAGTTGGTACGCAGTATTTT. Amino acids: CASRRTSGRQHGFPLGGTVGTQYF.

This clone was picked up one time. The chain couples TRBV2 to TRBJ2-6; D not resolved. Germline V gives CDR1 SNHLY, CDR2 FYNNEI. The CDR3 length is 13 residues. V dropped 8 bases and J dropped 1 base, with 6 bases sitting between them. CDR3 sequence reads: CASDKSGANVLTF. The CDR3 nucleotides read TGTGCCAGCGACAAATCTGGGGCCAACGTCCTGACTTTC.